This TCR beta chain is from a study of T-cell memory formation after mild COVID-19. Across the study: TCR clusters were mostly confined to one donor each.

TCRdb reanalysed the 5' RACE reads using MiXCR and keeps one entry per CDR3 protein. This sample has 200,000 to 250,000 distinct CDR3 sequences, with roughly 10% found just once. This receptor was identified in a man aged 18 to 29 who had mild COVID-19 (a few samples of this study predate the infection). Cell type and time point are not known. The sample was PBMCs or a T cell subset sorted from them (not recorded which).

The CDR3 region has the DNA TGTGCCAGCAGCGTGCGGAGGGCTGGAGATACGCAGTATTTT. It translates to CASSVRRAGDTQYF. This chain connects TRBV9 to TRBJ2-3; TRBD2 might be the D (6 bases). The ends were cut back, 2 bases at V and 5 bases at J, with 12 bases in the middle. CDR1 SGDLS and CDR2 YYNGEE come from the germline V gene. The CDR3 has 14 amino acids.